A single sample gave rise to the 14 T cell receptor beta chains below, sequenced in a study of shared clonotypes between healthy human individuals. The data were produced by immunoSEQ multiplex PCR, yet TCRdb's version contains in-frame clones alone and is incomplete. The table lists some 1.5 million clones, roughly 96% of them singletons, with approximately 1% in the top ten. The specimen sequenced was naive CD4+ T cells sorted from blood. Subset defined: CD45RA+ positively selected. The receptors originated from a man aged 25-45 years in good health.

This chain joins TRBV18 and TRBJ2-3; 9 bases line up with TRBD1. The CDR3 length is 16 residues. Germline V CDR1 and CDR2: KGHSH, LQKENI. The J segment lost 3 bases and the V segment lost 4 bases, leaving 8 bases of the junction unmatched. For the CDR3, the DNA is TGTGCCAGCTCACAAAAAACAGGGGGCGCGACAGATACGCAGTATTTT. Protein: CASSQKTGGATDTQYF.

The CDR3 region has the DNA TGTGCCTGGAGTGGGCGAGGGGAAGATACGCAGTATTTT. Its protein product is CAWSGRGEDTQYF. The rearrangement joins TRBV30 to TRBJ2-3; perhaps D is TRBD1 or TRBD2 (5 bases each). CDR1 is GTSNPN, CDR2 SVGIG, per germline (reference sequence). The CDR3 totals 13 residues. Deletions cut 1 base from V and 5 bases from J, with 10 bases between.

Turning to this clone: The same CDR3 also results from other DNA sequences found in this sample. This chain connects TRBV29-1 to TRBJ2-7; D call uncertain. The CDR3 consists of 12 residues. V lost 6 bases and J lost 0, with 9 bases in between. Germline values: CDR1 SQVTM, CDR2 ANQGSEA. This CDR3 is CSVGQSSYEQYF. The CDR3 DNA reads TGCAGCGTAGGGCAGAGCTCCTACGAGCAGTACTTC.

V and J are TRBV7-9 and TRBJ1-2, with D possibly matching TRBD1 (5 bases). The CDR3 is made up of 15 amino acids. The germline V gene has CDR1 SEHNR and CDR2 FQNEAQ (reference sequence). The germline V and J ends were trimmed by 1 base and 7 bases, with 16 bases remaining between them. The CDR3, as DNA: TGTGCCAGCAGCTTAGGATCGCGGCAGGGTTCTGGCTACACCTTC. This translates into CASSLGSRQGSGYTF.

The chain recombines TRBV10-1 with TRBJ2-1; possible D gene TRBD1, 6 bases. From germline, CDR1 is WNHNN and CDR2 SYGVQD (reference sequence). V was trimmed by 3 bases and J by 8 bases, leaving 8 bases between them. The CDR3 is 12 amino acids. The CDR3 DNA sequence: TGCGCCAGCAGTGAACACAGGGATGAGCAGTTCTTC. It yields the protein CASSEHRDEQFF.

The chain couples TRBV9 to TRBJ2-1, with 9 bases fitting TRBD2. The CDR3 runs 15 residues. CDR1 and CDR2 (germline): SGDLS, YYNGEE. V trimming: 2 bases; J trimming: 4 bases; junction bases outside the gene matches: 4. The CDR3 DNA reads TGTGCCAGCAGCGTCATAGCGGGAGTATACAATGAGCAGTTCTTC. Its protein product is CASSVIAGVYNEQFF.

The genes are TRBV9 and TRBJ2-7; no clear D. The CDR3 consists of 14 residues. The germline V gene has CDR1 SGDLS and CDR2 YYNGEE. V lost 2 bases to trimming and J lost 4 bases, with 13 bases between them. In DNA form, the CDR3 reads TGTGCCAGCAGCGTGGCCAACGGTGGGTACGAGCAGTACTTC. Its protein product is CASSVANGGYEQYF.

This sequence joins TRBV7-3 and TRBJ2-1; 7 bases are shared with TRBD2. The CDR3 runs 16 residues. Germline CDR1 is SGHTA and CDR2 is FQGTGA. Trimming took 5 bases from V and 5 from J; bases not matched to a gene: 12. CDR3: CASSRRGGAGNNEQFF. The CDR3 nucleotides are TGTGCCAGCAGCCGTAGGGGTGGAGCGGGGAACAATGAGCAGTTCTTC.

This chain connects TRBV19 to TRBJ2-2; 8 positions match TRBD1. The CDR3 is 13 residues long. Germline V CDR1 and CDR2: LNHDA, SQIVND (reference sequence). V was clipped by 6 bases and J by 6 bases; unmatched bases: 3. The CDR3 is CASRADRAGELFF. DNA for the CDR3: TGTGCCAGTAGGGCGGACAGGGCCGGGGAGCTGTTTTTT.

J is TRBJ1-2 and V is TRBV2; the D is unclear. CDR1 SNHLY and CDR2 FYNNEI come from the germline V gene. Trimming pared 1 base from V and 4 bases from J, leaving 7 bases between. CDR3 size: 13 residues. CDR3 sequence reads: CASSEVRTYGYTF. The DNA of the CDR3 is TGTGCCAGCAGTGAAGTTCGGACCTATGGCTACACCTTC.

The chain uses TRBV9 and TRBJ2-2, with D uncertain. Per the germline V gene, CDR1 is SGDLS and CDR2 is YYNGEE. V dropped 2 bases and J dropped 0 bases, with 14 bases sitting between them. This CDR3 has 17 amino acids. DNA of the CDR3: TGTGCCAGCAGCGTGAGTTTGGCGACCGCGAACACCGGGGAGCTGTTTTTT. Its protein is CASSVSLATANTGELFF. The variable domain in full, completed from reference TRBV9 and TRBJ2-2, reads DSGVTQTPKHLITATGQRVTLRCSPRSGDLSVYWYQQSLDQGLQFLIQYYNGEERAKGNILERFSAQQFPDLHSELNLSSLELGDSALYFCASSVSLATANTGELFFGEGSRLTVL.

The gene calls are TRBV27 and TRBJ2-7, with TRBD2 identical over 11 bases. The CDR3 runs to 15 residues. The germline V gene has CDR1 MNHEY and CDR2 SMNVEV (reference sequence). V shed 5 bases, J shed 5 bases, and the junction held 8 bases outside the gene matches. The CDR3 loop is CASSPWTSGFHEQYF. In DNA form, the CDR3 reads TGTGCCAGCAGTCCCTGGACTAGCGGGTTCCACGAGCAGTACTTC.

The chain links TRBV6-1 to TRBJ1-5, with D unclear. The CDR3 is 12 amino acids. CDR1 is MNHNS and CDR2 is SASEGT in the germline V gene. The V end lost 7 bases, the J end lost 8 bases, and 12 bases lay between the germline ends. The DNA of the CDR3 is TGTGCCAGCAAGCACTCATCGGAGCCCCAGCATTTT. It specifies CASKHSSEPQHF.

J is TRBJ1-1 and V is TRBV2, with 9 bases matching TRBD1. This CDR3 region has 13 residues. With 7 bases clipped from V and 12 bases from J, the junction kept 12 bases outside the gene matches. Per the germline V gene, CDR1 is SNHLY and CDR2 is FYNNEI. The CDR3 spells CASIDEGQGKTFF. The CDR3, as DNA: TGTGCCAGCATCGACGAAGGACAGGGGAAAACTTTCTTT.